In its sample, the clone carrying this T cell receptor (beta chain) was seen many times. Its antigen is currently unknown. Trimming removed 0 bases at V and 2 bases at J, with 5 bases between. This CDR3 spans 13 amino acids. Germline V gives CDR1 MNHEY, CDR2 SMNVEV (reference sequence). Using a CD8+CD4-CCR7+CD45RA+ phenotype, naive CD8 T cells were sorted. Each CDR3 protein is one row after TCRdb ran MiXCR on the PCR reads. The sample gives 60,000 to 70,000 distinct CDR3 sequences, over 15% of which show up once; more than 1.2% is in the top ten. The data belong to a study of molecular identifiers for immune sequencing clone quantification. Whole-study context: Replicate experiments took RNA from around 20,000 or 100,000 naive CD8 cells, divided it five ways and sequenced four. Study-level findings and limits: Naive cells had under 1% of molecules in clones above 20 RNA copies, effectors over 99%.

The material sequenced was naive CD8+ T cells from blood, with Jurkat cell RNA spiked in. The subset denotes: FACS-sorted CD8+CD4-CCR7+CD45RA+ naive T cells. The receptor comes from a human donor in good health. Some libraries in this study had Jurkat cell RNA spiked in. The chain uses TRBV27 and TRBJ2-7, with D maybe TRBD2 (5 bases). The CDR3 loop reads CASSLSGAYEQYF. Written as DNA, the CDR3 is TGTGCCAGCAGTTTATCGGGAGCCTACGAGCAGTACTTC.